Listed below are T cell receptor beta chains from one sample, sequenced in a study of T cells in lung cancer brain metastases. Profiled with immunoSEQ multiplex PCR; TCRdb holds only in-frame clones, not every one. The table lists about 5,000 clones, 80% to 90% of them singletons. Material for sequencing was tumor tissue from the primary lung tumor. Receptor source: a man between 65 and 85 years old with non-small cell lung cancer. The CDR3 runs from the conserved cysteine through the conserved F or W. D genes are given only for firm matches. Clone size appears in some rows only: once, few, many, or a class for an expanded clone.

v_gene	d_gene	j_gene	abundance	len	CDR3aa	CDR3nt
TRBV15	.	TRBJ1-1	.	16	CATSSETGFRNTEAFF	TGTGCCACCAGCAGCGAGACAGGATTCCGAAACACTGAAGCTTTCTTT
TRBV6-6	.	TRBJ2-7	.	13	CASSYSGPGEQYF	TGTGCCAGCAGTTACTCGGGTCCGGGCGAGCAGTACTTC
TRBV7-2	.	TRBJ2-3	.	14	CASSLDGGRDTQYF	TGTGCCAGCAGCTTAGACGGGGGAAGGGATACGCAGTATTTT
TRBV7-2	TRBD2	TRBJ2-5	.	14	CASSRGLGQETQYF	TGTGCCAGCAGCCGAGGACTAGGCCAAGAGACCCAGTACTTC
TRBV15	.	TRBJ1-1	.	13	CATSRSGRPEAFF	TGTGCCACCAGCAGATCAGGGAGACCTGAAGCTTTCTTT
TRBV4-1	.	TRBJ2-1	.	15	CASSPYQRSYNEQFF	TGCGCCAGCAGCCCTTATCAGCGTTCCTACAATGAGCAGTTCTTC
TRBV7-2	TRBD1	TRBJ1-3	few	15	CASSQATGAGNTIYF	TGTGCCAGCAGCCAGGCGACAGGGGCAGGAAACACCATATATTTT
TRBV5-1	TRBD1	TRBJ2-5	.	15	CASSSGDRVGETQYF	TGCGCCAGCAGTTCTGGGGACAGGGTGGGAGAGACCCAGTACTTC
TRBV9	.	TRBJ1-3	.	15	CASSPKTSSGNTIYF	TGTGCCAGCAGCCCCAAGACGAGCTCTGGAAACACCATATATTTT
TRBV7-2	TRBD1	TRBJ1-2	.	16	CASSLALDRVNYGYTF	TGTGCCAGCAGCTTAGCGCTAGACAGGGTGAACTATGGCTACACCTTC
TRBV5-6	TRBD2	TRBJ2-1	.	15	CASSLGGGERREQFF	TGTGCCAGCAGCTTGGGGGGGGGAGAACGCCGGGAGCAGTTCTTC
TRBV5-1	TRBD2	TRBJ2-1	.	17	CASSLGPSGSSYNEQFF	TGCGCCAGCAGCTTGGGACCTAGCGGGAGTTCCTACAATGAGCAGTTCTTC
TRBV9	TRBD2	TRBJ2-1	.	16	CASSPRLAGGRDEQFF	TGTGCCAGCAGCCCGCGACTAGCGGGGGGTCGGGATGAGCAGTTCTTC
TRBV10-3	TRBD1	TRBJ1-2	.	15	CAISGGTGVNYGYTF	TGTGCCATCAGTGGAGGGACAGGGGTTAACTATGGCTACACCTTC
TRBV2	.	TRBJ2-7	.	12	CASKQGSHEQYF	TGTGCCAGCAAACAGGGTTCCCACGAGCAGTACTTC
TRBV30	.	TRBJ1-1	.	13	CAWRPAMNTEAFF	TGTGCCTGGAGACCCGCTATGAACACTGAAGCTTTCTTT
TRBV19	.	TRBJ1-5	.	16	CASSIRGGARAQPQHF	TGTGCCAGTAGTATAAGGGGGGGAGCGCGTGCTCAGCCCCAGCATTTT
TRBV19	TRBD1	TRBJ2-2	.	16	CASSIPRTGQPGELFF	TGTGCCAGTAGTATCCCCCGGACAGGGCAACCCGGGGAGCTGTTTTTT
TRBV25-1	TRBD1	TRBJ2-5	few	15	CASSELGTGQETQYF	TGTGCCAGCAGCGAACTCGGGACAGGACAAGAGACCCAGTACTTC
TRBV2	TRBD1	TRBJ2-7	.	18	CASGLPGQGFVGSYEQYF	TGTGCCAGCGGTCTACCGGGACAGGGATTTGTTGGCTCCTACGAGCAGTACTTC
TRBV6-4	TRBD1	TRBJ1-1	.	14	CASSEDRGGTEAFF	TGTGCCAGCAGTGAGGACAGGGGTGGTACTGAAGCTTTCTTT
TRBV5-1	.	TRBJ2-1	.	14	CASSLGGGLNEQFF	TGCGCCAGCAGCTTGGGCGGGGGCCTCAATGAGCAGTTCTTC
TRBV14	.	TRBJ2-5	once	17	CASSLLTTGIAWETQYF	TGTGCCAGCAGCCTCCTCACAACGGGGATCGCGTGGGAGACCCAGTACTTC
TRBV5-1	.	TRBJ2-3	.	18	CASSSPEGGWGPTDTQYF	TGCGCCAGCAGCAGCCCTGAGGGAGGGTGGGGGCCCACAGATACGCAGTATTTT
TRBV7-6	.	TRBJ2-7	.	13	CASSLRFHYEQYF	TGTGCCAGCAGCTTAAGATTTCACTACGAGCAGTACTTC
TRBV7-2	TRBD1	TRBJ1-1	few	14	CASSLDRGRTEAFF	TGTGCCAGCAGCTTAGACAGGGGACGCACTGAAGCTTTCTTT
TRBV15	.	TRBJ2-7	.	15	CATSRNRSPYERQYF	TGTGCCACCAGTAGAAACAGGTCGCCCTACGAGCGGCAGTACTTC
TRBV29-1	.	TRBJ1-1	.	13	CSVLGQLNTEAFF	TGCAGCGTACTCGGCCAATTGAACACTGAAGCTTTCTTT
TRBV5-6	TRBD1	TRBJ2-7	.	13	CASSLGPGGEQYF	TGTGCCAGTAGCTTGGGTCCAGGGGGCGAGCAGTACTTC
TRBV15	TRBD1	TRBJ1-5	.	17	CATSTLGQGTENQPQHF	TGTGCCACCAGCACACTTGGACAGGGAACCGAGAATCAGCCCCAGCATTTT
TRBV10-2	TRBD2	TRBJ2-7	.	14	CASGTSGSSYEQYF	TGCGCCAGTGGGACTAGCGGGAGCTCCTACGAGCAGTACTTC
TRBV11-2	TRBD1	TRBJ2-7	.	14	CASSRLTGAYEQYF	TGTGCCAGCAGCAGGTTGACAGGGGCCTACGAGCAGTACTTC
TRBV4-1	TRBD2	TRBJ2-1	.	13	CASSQEELAEQFF	TGCGCCAGCAGCCAAGAGGAACTAGCGGAGCAGTTCTTC
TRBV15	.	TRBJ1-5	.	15	CATSRDLISNQPQHF	TGTGCCACCAGCAGAGATTTAATTTCGAATCAGCCCCAGCATTTT